This TCR beta chain is from a study of blood T cell repertoires in COVID-19. As for the study in general: Acute and convalescent COVID-19 specimens originated in the United States, Italy and Spain. T cells, B-cell-depleted T cells, or PBMCs supplied cDNA or gDNA.

The CDR3 length is 16 residues. V lost 6 bases to trimming and J lost 8 bases; unmatched junction nucleotides: 8. CDR1 and CDR2 from the germline V gene are SGHAT and FQNNGV. Original handling: It was from reference gene primer amplification that nucleated cell counts were estimated. Method: immunoSEQ multiplex PCR; TCRdb's copy keeps in-frame clones and lacks some. The DNA gave D and trimming, while V, J and clone size come from that table. The table has 120,000 to 150,000 clones, 80% to 90% seen once. V usage is TRBV11-2 and J usage is TRBJ2-1; 15 nucleotides match TRBD2. The origin of this receptor is a human donor with acute or convalescent COVID-19. The donor label of this sample is uncertain. The sample was peripheral blood. CDR3 nucleotide sequence: TGTGCCAGCAGTTGGACTAGCGGGGGGGTTAACTATGAGCAGTTCTTC. It translates to CASSWTSGGVNYEQFF.